The present T cell receptor beta chain was sequenced within a study of T cell clusters in autoimmune cytopenias. General study results and limits: No experiment has yet validated the function of the T cell clusters defined in silico. TRB repertoire shifts in secondary cytopenia and chronic lymphocytic leukemia mostly reflected lymphoma, not autoimmunity. Physiological T cell clusters of healthy donors were apparently absent in primary autoimmune cytopenia patients.

Multiplex touch-down PCR amplified TRB using TRB-A and TRB-B pools in one tube. TCRdb re-called the multiplex PCR reads and catalogs CDR3 proteins one per entry, DNA excluded. The sample table sets out roughly 690 distinct CDR3 sequences. TRB was amplified from approximately 250 ng of peripheral blood genomic DNA per sample. As regards this clonotype: What it binds is unknown.

The germline V gene has CDR1 MGHRA and CDR2 YSYEKL. This CDR3 region has 13 residues. A further study also used this sample, focusing on T cell repertoires in aging, cancer and after chemotherapy.

The origin of this receptor is a human donor with chronic lymphocytic leukemia. The sequenced sample consisted of peripheral blood. V gene TRBV4-1 combines with J gene TRBJ1-1; TCRdb lists TRBD1, though no DNA is available to test this call. CDR3 region: CASSQDRGGEAFF.